These 14 T cell receptor beta chains were sequenced from one sample in a study of blood T cell repertoires in COVID-19. The protocol was immunoSEQ multiplex PCR, while the TCRdb copy is restricted to in-frame clones and leaves out a portion. Of about 330,000 clones in the sample, approximately 85% were seen once. Sequenced: peripheral blood. The receptors were sampled from a human donor in a cohort sampled during active COVID-19.

The rearrangement links TRBV6-5 to TRBJ2-1; TRBD2 matches at 12 bases. The V gene's germline CDR1 is MNHEY and CDR2 SVGAGI. The CDR3 runs to 15 residues. V was pared by 6 bases and J by 7 bases, with 7 bases of the junction left unmatched. The CDR3, as DNA: TGTGCCAGCAGACGACTAGCGGGGGACCTTAATGAGCAGTTCTTC. The encoded protein is CASRRLAGDLNEQFF.

This clone has a handful of counts. The genes are TRBV19 and TRBJ1-2, with D uncertain. The V gene's germline CDR1 is LNHDA and CDR2 SQIVND (reference sequence). This CDR3 has 14 amino acids. Trimming shortened V by 0 bases and J by 3 bases, and 8 bases separated the two germline ends. In nucleotides, the CDR3 is TGTGCCAGTAGTATAGACTTCGGGGACTATGGCTACACCTTC. Amino acids: CASSIDFGDYGYTF.

The chain combines TRBV18 with TRBJ2-7, with 10 bases lining up with TRBD1. V lost 3 bases to trimming and J lost 6 bases; unmatched junction nucleotides: 8. Germline V gives CDR1 KGHSH, CDR2 LQKENI. This CDR3 spans 15 amino acids. CDR3 region: CASSPGTGEALEQYF. CDR3 coding DNA: TGTGCCAGCTCACCCGGGACAGGGGAAGCTCTCGAGCAGTACTTC.

This chain links TRBV5-5 with TRBJ1-3; 8 nucleotides line up with TRBD1. The germline V gene has CDR1 SGHKS and CDR2 YYEKEE (reference sequence). Germline trimming cut 4 bases from V and 0 bases from J; bases unmatched to any gene: 6. The CDR3 runs 16 residues. CDR3 amino acids: CASSKGQGFSGNTIYF. In DNA form, the CDR3 reads TGTGCCAGCAGCAAAGGACAGGGATTCTCTGGAAACACCATATATTTT.

The chain combines TRBV27 with TRBJ1-2, with a possible D match to TRBD1 (6 bases). CDR3 size: 12 residues. V shed 3 bases and J shed 6 bases, with 8 bases lying between them. Germline V gives CDR1 MNHEY, CDR2 SMNVEV (reference sequence). CDR3 amino acids: CASSFGGHGYTF. In DNA form, the CDR3 reads TGTGCCAGCAGTTTTGGGGGCCATGGCTACACCTTC.

This clone has a count of ten or more. The V call is TRBV9, the J call TRBJ1-4; D is unclear. The germline gives CDR1 SGDLS, CDR2 YYNGEE. V lost 1 base, J lost 4 bases, and 11 bases lay in between. This CDR3 spans 15 amino acids. The CDR3, as DNA: TGTGCCAGCAGCGTACGTAGCGGGGATAATGAAAAACTGTTTTTT. The encoded protein is CASSVRSGDNEKLFF.

The chain recombines TRBV6-5 with TRBJ2-1; possible D gene TRBD2, 5 bases. Germline assignment: CDR1 MNHEY and CDR2 SVGAGI. The CDR3 runs 11 residues. V was trimmed by 6 bases and J by 10 bases, leaving 10 bases between them. CDR3 in amino acids: CASSPSGEQFF. The CDR3 nucleotides are TGTGCCAGCAGCCCCTCGGGAGAGCAGTTCTTC.

DNA for the CDR3: TGTGCCAGTGACAGGGACTGGACAGATACGCAGTATTTT. Translating gives CASDRDWTDTQYF. This chain links TRBV7-2 with TRBJ2-3; TRBD1 might be the D (7 bases). In germline, CDR1 is SGHTA, CDR2 FQGNSA. V was shortened by 9 bases and J by 3 bases, with 13 bases between the two germline ends. The CDR3 runs 13 residues.

The chain employs TRBV29-1 and TRBJ2-1, with D unresolved. With 4 bases removed from V and 1 base from J, the gap between germline ends came to 8 bases. There are 13 residues in the CDR3. From germline, CDR1 is SQVTM and CDR2 ANQGSEA. The CDR3 sequence is CSVVGESYNEQFF. The CDR3 nucleotides read TGCAGCGTTGTGGGCGAGTCCTACAATGAGCAGTTCTTC.

The chain joins TRBV15 to TRBJ2-7; D may be TRBD1 (5 bases). V was trimmed by 0 bases and J by 2 bases, leaving 8 bases between them. The CDR3 is made up of 14 amino acids. The germline V gene has CDR1 LNHNV and CDR2 YYDKDF (reference sequence). CDR3 region: CATSRDTGTYEQYF. CDR3 in DNA: TGTGCCACCAGCAGAGATACAGGCACCTACGAGCAGTACTTC.

The sample holds a few counts of this clone. The chain is built from TRBV7-9 and TRBJ1-2, with unresolved D. V dropped 9 bases and J dropped 4 bases, with 12 bases sitting between them. This CDR3 comprises 12 residues. The germline CDR1 and CDR2 sequences are SEHNR and FQNEAQ (reference sequence). The CDR3 coding sequence is TGTGCCAGTCTAGGCGAGGGCTATGGCTACACCTTC. This sequence encodes CASLGEGYGYTF.

The gene calls are TRBV27 and TRBJ1-2; the D gene is possibly TRBD1 (6 bases). The CDR3 has 15 amino acids. V lost 5 bases and J 7 bases, leaving 20 bases between the germline ends. Germline V lookup: CDR1 MNHEY, CDR2 SMNVEV (reference sequence). The CDR3 region has the DNA TGTGCCAGCAGTCCGACATCCACAGGGAACGCTGGCTACACCTTC. It translates to CASSPTSTGNAGYTF.

The genes are TRBV12-3 or TRBV12-4 and TRBJ2-7; 7 positions agree with TRBD1. The CDR3 is 13 residues long. The V and J ends lost 5 bases and 4 bases, in that order; junction bases with no gene match: 5. CDR3 sequence: CASSPGTEYEQYF. In DNA form, the CDR3 reads TGTGCCAGCAGTCCCGGGACAGAATACGAGCAGTACTTC.

This rearrangement joins TRBV5-1 to TRBJ2-3; the D gene is possibly TRBD1 (6 bases). Germline V gives CDR1 SGHRS, CDR2 YFSETQ. The CDR3 sequence is 15 residues long. V was cut by 0 bases and J by 1 base, with 9 bases left in between. This CDR3 reads CASSLEGDRTDTQYF. CDR3 nucleotides: TGCGCCAGCAGCTTGGAGGGGGACCGCACAGATACGCAGTATTTT. The full variable domain, in which reference TRBV5-1 and TRBJ2-3 provide the parts outside the CDR3, is KAGVTQTPRYLIKTRGQQVTLSCSPISGHRSVSWYQQTPGQGLQFLFEYFSETQRNKGNFPGRFSGRQFSNSRSEMNVSTLELGDSALYLCASSLEGDRTDTQYFGPGTRLTVL.